A selection of T cell receptor beta chains follows, all from one sample in a study of T cell responses to AZD1222 COVID-19 vaccine. Sequencing used immunoSEQ multiplex PCR; TCRdb keeps in-frame clones, though not all of them. This table has 130,000 or so clones, about 93% appearing once. This specimen consisted of peripheral blood, obtained on day 0 of AZD1222 vaccination. These TCRs come from an adult in good health. Both conserved end residues are part of each CDR3. D genes are given only for firm matches. Not all rows give a size; the values are once, few, many and, for expanded clones, a class.

cdr3_nt,cdr3_aa,v_call,cdr3_length,j_call,d_call,clone_size
TGTGCCAGCAGGACCGGGACGATGAACACTGAAGCTTTCTTT,CASRTGTMNTEAFF,TRBV6-5,14,TRBJ1-1,.,.
TGCGCCAGCAGCTTGACAGGGGGCGATGGCTACACCTTC,CASSLTGGDGYTF,TRBV5-1,13,TRBJ1-2,TRBD1,few
TGTGCCACCAGCACCAAGGACCTACCTGACAGTTTGAGCACAGATACGCAGTATTTT,CATSTKDLPDSLSTDTQYF,TRBV15,19,TRBJ2-3,.,.
TGTGCCAGCAGTTCAGCGTACCAAGAGACCCAGTACTTC,CASSSAYQETQYF,TRBV6-2/TRBV6-3,13,TRBJ2-5,.,.
TGTGCCAGCAGCCAACTAGCGCAGACATTGGTTGAGCAGTTCTTC,CASSQLAQTLVEQFF,TRBV6-2/TRBV6-3,15,TRBJ2-1,TRBD2,.
TGTGCCAGCAGCTTAACGGATTATCAGCCCCAGCATTTT,CASSLTDYQPQHF,TRBV11-2,13,TRBJ1-5,.,.
TGTGCCAGCAGTTTCCAACTACCCGGACTAGCGGGAGCCAAAAACATTCAGTACTTC,CASSFQLPGLAGAKNIQYF,TRBV27,19,TRBJ2-4,TRBD2,once
TGTGCCAGCAGCTTAGCATCCCATCGGGATACGCAGTATTTT,CASSLASHRDTQYF,TRBV7-9,14,TRBJ2-3,.,.
TGTGCCAGCTGGACCGAGCTCCACGAGCAGTACTTC,CASWTELHEQYF,TRBV28,12,TRBJ2-7,.,.
TGTGCCAGCAGTGGGGGCGGGGAGCTGTTTTTT,CASSGGGELFF,TRBV25-1,11,TRBJ2-2,.,.